Following are 3 T cell receptor beta chains from one sample sequenced in a study of control samples from healthy donors and cancer patients. Repertoires were generated with immunoSEQ multiplex PCR, while TCRdb's copy carries only in-frame clones and drops some. The profile shows 40,000 to 60,000 clones, roughly 90% of them singletons. The sequenced sample consisted of PBMCs. The receptor source for this set is a man aged 55-75 years with head and neck cancer.

The rearrangement links TRBV18 to TRBJ1-2; D possibly corresponds to TRBD1 (5 bases). The ends were cut back, 1 base at V and 8 bases at J, with 14 bases in the middle. Germline V gives CDR1 KGHSH, CDR2 LQKENI. This CDR3 has 14 residues. The CDR3 is CASSPLGREDGYTF. The CDR3 DNA reads TGTGCCAGCTCACCACTCGGCAGGGAGGACGGCTACACCTTC.

The J gene is TRBJ1-4, the V gene TRBV10-3; possibly TRBD1 for D (6 bases). The CDR3 runs to 15 residues. CDR1 is ENHRY and CDR2 is SYGVKD in the germline V gene. V lost 3 bases and J lost 2, with 10 bases in between. The CDR3 here is CAISDSTGTNEKLFF. CDR3 in DNA: TGTGCCATCAGTGACTCAACAGGGACTAATGAAAAACTGTTTTTT.

The rearrangement links TRBV19 to TRBJ1-2; 9 bases map to TRBD1. The ends lost 9 bases at V and 4 bases at J; junction bases unmatched: 12. The CDR3 contains 15 residues. CDR1 is LNHDA, CDR2 SQIVND, per germline (reference sequence). The CDR3: CARKIRDRAIYGYTF. The CDR3 region has the DNA TGTGCCAGAAAAATCCGGGACAGGGCCATCTATGGCTACACCTTC.